What follows is one T cell receptor (beta chain) and its context. Sequencing used immunoSEQ multiplex PCR; TCRdb keeps in-frame clones, though not all of them. The sample has over 45,000 clones, more than 80% seen once. These data come from a study of control samples from healthy donors and cancer patients. This CDR3 contains 15 residues. Trimming took 4 bases from V and 7 from J, leaving 17 bases between them. Germline-derived CDR1 and CDR2 are LGHDT and YNNKEL (reference sequence). V gene TRBV3-1 (or the pseudogene TRBV3-2) combines with J gene TRBJ2-1, with D unclear. Sequencing input: PBMCs. The source of this sequence is a man aged 30-40 years with colorectal cancer. The CDR3 region is CASSPPGGRANEQFF. Written as DNA, the CDR3 is TGTGCCAGCAGCCCACCGGGCGGCAGAGCAAATGAGCAGTTCTTC.